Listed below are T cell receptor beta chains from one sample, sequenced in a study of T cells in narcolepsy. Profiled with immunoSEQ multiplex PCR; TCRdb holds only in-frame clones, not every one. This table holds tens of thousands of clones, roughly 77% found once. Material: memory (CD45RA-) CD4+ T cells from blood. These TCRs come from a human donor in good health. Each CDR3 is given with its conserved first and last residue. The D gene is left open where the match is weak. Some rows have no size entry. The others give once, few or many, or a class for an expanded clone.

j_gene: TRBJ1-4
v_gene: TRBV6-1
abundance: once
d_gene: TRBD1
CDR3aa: CASIKRKGAEEKLFF
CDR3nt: TGTGCCAGCATCAAAAGAAAGGGGGCGGAGGAAAAACTGTTTTTT

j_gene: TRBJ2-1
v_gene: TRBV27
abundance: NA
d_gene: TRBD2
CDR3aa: CASSLLGLAGDNEQFF
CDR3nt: TGTGCCAGCAGTTTATTAGGGCTAGCGGGGGACAATGAGCAGTTCTTC

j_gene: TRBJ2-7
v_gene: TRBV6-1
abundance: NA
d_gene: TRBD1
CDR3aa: CASRTLGQGYEQYF
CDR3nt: TGTGCCAGCCGCACCCTGGGACAGGGCTACGAGCAGTACTTC

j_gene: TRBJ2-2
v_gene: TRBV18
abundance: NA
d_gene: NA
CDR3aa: CASSRGHPNTGELFF
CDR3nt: TGTGCCAGCTCCCGCGGACACCCGAACACCGGGGAGCTGTTTTTT

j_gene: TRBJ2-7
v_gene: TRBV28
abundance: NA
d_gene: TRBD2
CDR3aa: CASKTGGGSAVGEQYF
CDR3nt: TGTGCCAGCAAGACGGGGGGGGGCAGCGCAGTCGGGGAGCAGTACTTC

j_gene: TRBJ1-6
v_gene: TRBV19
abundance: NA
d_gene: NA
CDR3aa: CASSAGTPEVGPLHF
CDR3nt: TGTGCCAGTAGTGCCGGGACACCCGAGGTGGGGCCCCTCCACTTT

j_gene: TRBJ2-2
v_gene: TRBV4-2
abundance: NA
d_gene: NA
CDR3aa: CASSQESGTGELFF
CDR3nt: TGTGCCAGCAGCCAAGAAAGTGGCACCGGGGAGCTGTTTTTT

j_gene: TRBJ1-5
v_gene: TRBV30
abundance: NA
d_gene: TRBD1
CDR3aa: CAWSGQGYQPQHF
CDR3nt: TGTGCCTGGAGTGGACAGGGCTATCAGCCCCAGCATTTT

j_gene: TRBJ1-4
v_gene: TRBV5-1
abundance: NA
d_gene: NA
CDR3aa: CASSLTQATNEKLFF
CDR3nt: TGCGCCAGCAGCTTGACCCAGGCAACTAATGAAAAACTGTTTTTT

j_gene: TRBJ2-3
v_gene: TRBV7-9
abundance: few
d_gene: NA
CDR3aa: CASAWGTDTQYF
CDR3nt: TGTGCCAGCGCTTGGGGGACAGATACGCAGTATTTT

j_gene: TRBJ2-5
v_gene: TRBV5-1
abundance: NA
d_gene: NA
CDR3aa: CASSPEPQETQYF
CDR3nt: TGCGCCAGCAGCCCGGAACCCCAAGAGACCCAGTACTTC

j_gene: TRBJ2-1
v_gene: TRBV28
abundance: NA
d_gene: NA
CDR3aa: CASSFWRDNNEQFF
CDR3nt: TGTGCCAGCAGTTTTTGGCGGGATAACAATGAGCAGTTCTTC

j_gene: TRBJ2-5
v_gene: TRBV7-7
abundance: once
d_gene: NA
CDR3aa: CASSLERTQETQYF
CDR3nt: TGTGCTAGCAGCTTGGAGCGGACACAAGAGACCCAGTACTTC

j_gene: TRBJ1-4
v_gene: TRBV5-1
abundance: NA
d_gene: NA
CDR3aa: CASGSGQLNEKLFF
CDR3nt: TGCGCCAGCGGATCCGGTCAGCTTAATGAAAAACTGTTTTTT

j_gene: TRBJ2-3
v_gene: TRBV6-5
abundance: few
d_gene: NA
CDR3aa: CASSVLADPTDTQYF
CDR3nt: TGTGCCAGCAGTGTATTAGCGGACCCCACAGATACGCAGTATTTT

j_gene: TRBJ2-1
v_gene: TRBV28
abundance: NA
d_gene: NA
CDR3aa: CASSSSSPPKDEQFF
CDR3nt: TGTGCCAGCAGTTCTAGCTCTCCCCCTAAGGATGAGCAGTTCTTC

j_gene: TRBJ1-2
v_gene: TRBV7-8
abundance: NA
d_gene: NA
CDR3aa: CANSLAGGGGYTF
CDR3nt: TGTGCCAACAGCTTAGCTGGGGGCGGGGGCTACACCTTC

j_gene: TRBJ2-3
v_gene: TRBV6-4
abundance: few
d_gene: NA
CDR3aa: CASSVALSDTQYF
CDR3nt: TGTGCCAGCAGTGTGGCGCTCTCGGATACGCAGTATTTT

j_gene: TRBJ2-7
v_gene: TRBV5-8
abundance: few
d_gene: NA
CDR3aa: CASSSTGTPSSYEQYF
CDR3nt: TGTGCCAGCAGCTCAACCGGGACCCCCAGCTCCTACGAGCAGTACTTC

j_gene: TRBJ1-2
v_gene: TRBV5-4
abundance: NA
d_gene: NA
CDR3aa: CASSSSGAGGWYGYTF
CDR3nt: TGTGCCAGCAGCTCGTCCGGGGCCGGGGGTTGGTATGGCTACACCTTC

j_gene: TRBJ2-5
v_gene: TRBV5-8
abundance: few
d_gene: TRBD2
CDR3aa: CASSEGLEETQYF
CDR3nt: TGTGCCAGCAGCGAGGGACTAGAAGAGACCCAGTACTTC

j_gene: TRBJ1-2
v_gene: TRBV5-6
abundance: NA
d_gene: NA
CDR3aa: CASSLSVTGGYTF
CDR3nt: TGTGCCAGCAGCTTGTCAGTGACGGGGGGCTACACCTTC

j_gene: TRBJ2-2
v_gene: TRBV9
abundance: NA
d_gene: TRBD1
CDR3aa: CASSVGRGLDGELFF
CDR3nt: TGTGCCAGCAGCGTAGGCAGGGGGCTTGACGGGGAGCTGTTTTTT

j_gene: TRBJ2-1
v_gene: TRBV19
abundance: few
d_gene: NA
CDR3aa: CASSILGFNEQFF
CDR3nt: TGTGCCAGTAGTATCCTCGGGTTCAATGAGCAGTTCTTC

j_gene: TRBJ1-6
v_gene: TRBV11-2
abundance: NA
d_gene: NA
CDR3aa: CASSLTGRGNSPLHF
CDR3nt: TGTGCCAGCAGCCTGACGGGACGAGGAAATTCACCCCTCCACTTT

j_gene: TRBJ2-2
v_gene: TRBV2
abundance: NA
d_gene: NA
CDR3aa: CASSPTSSNTGELFF
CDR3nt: TGTGCCAGCAGTCCAACTAGTTCGAACACCGGGGAGCTGTTTTTT

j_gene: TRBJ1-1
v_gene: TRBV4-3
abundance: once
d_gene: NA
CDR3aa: CASSQDPGRNTEAFF
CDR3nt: TGCGCCAGCAGCCAAGACCCGGGGAGGAACACTGAAGCTTTCTTT

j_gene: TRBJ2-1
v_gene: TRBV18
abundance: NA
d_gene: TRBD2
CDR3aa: CASSPQRGENYNEQFF
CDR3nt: TGTGCCAGCTCACCACAGCGGGGGGAAAACTACAATGAGCAGTTCTTC

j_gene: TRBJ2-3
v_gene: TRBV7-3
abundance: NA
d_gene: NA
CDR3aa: CASSLRRAEIDTQYF
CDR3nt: TGTGCCAGCAGCTTACGGCGGGCGGAAATCGATACGCAGTATTTT

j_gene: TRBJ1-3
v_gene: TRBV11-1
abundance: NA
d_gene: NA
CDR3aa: CASSLEGGSGSGNTIYF
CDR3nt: TGTGCCAGCAGCTTAGAAGGTGGATCAGGCTCTGGAAACACCATATATTTT

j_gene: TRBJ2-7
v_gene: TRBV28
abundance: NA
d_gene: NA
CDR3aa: CASRAGFYEQYF
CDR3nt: TGTGCCTCCCGGGCAGGGTTCTACGAGCAGTACTTC

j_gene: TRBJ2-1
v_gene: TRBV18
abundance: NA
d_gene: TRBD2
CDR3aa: CASSRRLAGELSDEQFF
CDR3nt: TGTGCCAGCTCACGAAGACTAGCGGGAGAATTGTCCGATGAGCAGTTCTTC

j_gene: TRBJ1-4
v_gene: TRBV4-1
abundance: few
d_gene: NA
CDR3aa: CASSQPTQGRRQEKLFF
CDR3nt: TGCGCCAGCAGCCAACCCACACAGGGTAGAAGACAAGAAAAACTGTTTTTT

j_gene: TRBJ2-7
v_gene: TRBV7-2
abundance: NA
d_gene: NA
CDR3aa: CASSSIYEQYF
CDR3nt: TGTGCCAGCAGCTCCATATACGAGCAGTACTTC

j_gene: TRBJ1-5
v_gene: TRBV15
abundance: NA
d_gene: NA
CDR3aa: CATSREKGTGQPQHF
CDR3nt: TGTGCCACCAGCAGAGAGAAAGGGACCGGTCAGCCCCAGCATTTT

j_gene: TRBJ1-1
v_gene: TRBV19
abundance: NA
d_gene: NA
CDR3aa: CASSMRRGSTEAFF
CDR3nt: TGTGCCAGTAGTATGCGCAGGGGCAGTACTGAAGCTTTCTTT

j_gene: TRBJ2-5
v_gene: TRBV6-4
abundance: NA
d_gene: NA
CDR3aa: CASKQETQYF
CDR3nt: TGTGCCAGCAAACAAGAGACCCAGTACTTC

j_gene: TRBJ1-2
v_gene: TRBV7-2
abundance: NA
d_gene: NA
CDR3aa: CASSLPTRPAYTF
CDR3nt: TGTGCCAGCAGCCTCCCAACTCGGCCTGCCTACACCTTC

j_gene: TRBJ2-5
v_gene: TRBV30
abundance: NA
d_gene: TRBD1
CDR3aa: CAWSEGTAYQETQYF
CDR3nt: TGTGCCTGGAGTGAGGGGACAGCGTACCAAGAGACCCAGTACTTC

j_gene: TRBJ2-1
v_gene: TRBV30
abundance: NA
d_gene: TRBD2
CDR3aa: CAWRYGSGRAPTYNEQFF
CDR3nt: TGTGCCTGGAGATATGGGAGCGGGAGGGCCCCGACCTACAATGAGCAGTTCTTC

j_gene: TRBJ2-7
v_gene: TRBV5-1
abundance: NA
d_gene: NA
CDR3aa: CASSPGHVPYEQYF
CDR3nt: TGCGCCAGCAGCCCGGGCCACGTCCCCTACGAGCAGTACTTC

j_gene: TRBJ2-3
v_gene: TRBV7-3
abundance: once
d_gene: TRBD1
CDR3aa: CASSLGTGVGDTQYF
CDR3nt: TGTGCCAGCAGCTTAGGGACAGGGGTAGGAGATACGCAGTATTTT

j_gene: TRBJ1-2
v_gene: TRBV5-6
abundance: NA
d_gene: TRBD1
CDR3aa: CASSLDRGEKGYTF
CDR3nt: TGTGCCAGCAGCTTGGACAGGGGGGAAAAAGGCTACACCTTC

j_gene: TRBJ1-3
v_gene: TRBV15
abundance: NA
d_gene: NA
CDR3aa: CATSRDRSPGNTIYF
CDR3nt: TGTGCCACCAGCAGAGACAGGTCACCCGGAAACACCATATATTTT

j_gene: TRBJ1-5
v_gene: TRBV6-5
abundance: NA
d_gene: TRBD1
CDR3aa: CASRPDRVGQPQHF
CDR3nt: TGTGCCAGCAGACCTGACAGGGTGGGACAGCCCCAGCATTTT